The 27 T cell receptor beta chains below all came from one sample that was sequenced in a study of blood T cell repertoires in COVID-19. Here immunoSEQ multiplex PCR was the method, and the copy in TCRdb shows in-frame clones only, minus some. The sample contains around 180,000 clones, 85% to 90% of which appear only once. The sample was peripheral blood. These receptors were collected from a man between 70 and 80 years old with active or convalescent COVID-19.

The rearrangement uses TRBV5-4 and TRBJ2-1; 7 bases align to TRBD1. This CDR3 has 14 amino acids. V was clipped by 2 bases and J by 8 bases; unmatched bases: 7. Looked up from germline, CDR1 is SGHNT and CDR2 is YYREEE (reference sequence). CDR3 sequence (DNA): TGTGCCAGCAGCTTTAACAGGGGATTCGATGAGCAGTTCTTC. Protein sequence: CASSFNRGFDEQFF.

The chain carries TRBV15 and TRBJ1-1; D is unclear. The CDR3 loop spans 14 amino acids. Germline V CDR1 and CDR2: LNHNV, YYDKDF (reference sequence). The ends were cut back, 0 bases at V and 7 bases at J, with 12 bases in the middle. In DNA, the CDR3 is TGTGCCACCAGCAGAGATGTAGTGAATGGTGAAGCTTTCTTT. Its translation: CATSRDVVNGEAFF.

The genes are TRBV9 and TRBJ1-2; TRBD1 matches at 9 bases. Germline values: CDR1 SGDLS, CDR2 YYNGEE. This CDR3 is 14 amino acids long. Trimming took 3 bases from V and 5 from J; bases not matched to a gene: 5. The CDR3 sequence: CASSGATGGYGYTF. The CDR3 region has the DNA TGTGCCAGCAGCGGGGCGACAGGGGGATATGGCTACACCTTC. The whole variable domain, remainder taken from reference TRBV9 and TRBJ1-2, is DSGVTQTPKHLITATGQRVTLRCSPRSGDLSVYWYQQSLDQGLQFLIQYYNGEERAKGNILERFSAQQFPDLHSELNLSSLELGDSALYFCASSGATGGYGYTFGSGTRLTVV.

The V call is TRBV6-5, the J call TRBJ1-5; 12 bases are shared with TRBD1. CDR3 length equals 14 residues. J was trimmed by 7 bases and V by 6 bases; bases with no gene match: 4. CDR1 is MNHEY, CDR2 SVGAGI, per germline. The CDR3 loop is CASRGTGGAQPQHF. The CDR3 DNA sequence: TGTGCCAGCAGGGGGACAGGGGGCGCCCAGCCCCAGCATTTT.

The chain recombines TRBV19 with TRBJ1-5, with D hard to call. Trimming cost V 6 bases and J 4 bases, with 10 bases left between them. The CDR3 is 13 amino acids. The germline gives CDR1 LNHDA, CDR2 SQIVND (reference sequence). CDR3 sequence: CASSPVLNQPQHF. CDR3 nucleotide sequence: TGTGCCAGTAGCCCAGTACTAAATCAGCCCCAGCATTTT.

This chain connects TRBV7-2 to TRBJ2-1; D gene uncertain. Germline V gives CDR1 SGHTA, CDR2 FQGNSA. The V end was cut by 1 base, the J end by 8 bases, with 9 bases between. This CDR3 region has 13 residues. CDR3 amino acids: CASSLERSDEQFF. CDR3 bases: TGTGCCAGCAGCTTAGAGAGATCCGATGAGCAGTTCTTC.

The CDR3 nucleotides read TGTGCCAGCAGCCCCGGGGACAGGGACACTGAAGCTTTCTTT. Translated: CASSPGDRDTEAFF. The chain uses TRBV5-6 and TRBJ1-1; 9 nucleotides agree with TRBD1. The CDR3 consists of 14 residues. Trimming removed 4 bases from V and 3 bases from J; junction bases left unmatched: 4. CDR1 and CDR2 from the germline V gene are SGHDT and YYEEEE.

The chain is built from TRBV5-1 and TRBJ2-7; the match to TRBD2 covers 10 bases. Germline CDR1 reads SGHRS; CDR2 reads YFSETQ. J lost 3 bases, V lost 3 bases, and 3 bases had no gene match. This CDR3 is built from 14 residues. The CDR3 DNA follows: TGCGCCAGCAGCTGGACTAGCGGCTTCTACGAGCAGTACTTC. This gives the protein CASSWTSGFYEQYF.

The genes are TRBV2 and TRBJ1-1; possibly TRBD1 for D (6 bases). Germline V gene data show CDR1 as SNHLY and CDR2 as FYNNEI. The CDR3 extends over 15 amino acids. V was pared by 5 bases and J by 0 bases, with 13 bases between. The CDR3 spells CASSTTGNMNTEAFF. CDR3 bases: TGTGCCAGCAGTACCACAGGGAACATGAACACTGAAGCTTTCTTT. The full variable domain, its missing parts supplied by reference TRBV2 and TRBJ1-1, is EPEVTQTPSHQVTQMGQEVILRCVPISNHLYFYWYRQILGQKVEFLVSFYNNEISEKSEIFDDQFSVERPDGSNFTLKIRSTKLEDSAMYFCASSTTGNMNTEAFFGQGTRLTVV.

The chain employs TRBV6-5 and TRBJ1-4, with D possibly being TRBD1 (6 bases). Trimming took 7 bases from V and 5 from J, leaving 14 bases between them. This CDR3 is built from 14 residues. The germline gives CDR1 MNHEY, CDR2 SVGAGI. CDR3 sequence: CASTQDRANEKLFF. As DNA, the CDR3 is TGTGCCAGCACCCAGGACAGAGCAAATGAAAAACTGTTTTTT.

In nucleotides, the CDR3 is TGTGCCACCAGTGAAGACAGGGCCTACGAGCAGTACTTC. Amino acids: CATSEDRAYEQYF. The chain couples TRBV24-1 to TRBJ2-7, with 7 bases matching TRBD1. The germline gives CDR1 KGHDR, CDR2 SFDVKD. The CDR3 extends over 13 amino acids. V lost 4 bases to trimming and J lost 2 bases; unmatched junction nucleotides: 1.

The chain has TRBV2 and TRBJ2-3, with 10 nucleotides matching TRBD1. The germline CDR1 and CDR2 sequences are SNHLY and FYNNEI. V shed 6 bases, J shed 3 bases, and the junction held 9 bases outside the gene matches. CDR3 length: 16 residues. CDR3 sequence (DNA): TGTGCCAGCAGACGCTACTCGGGACAGGGGACAGATACGCAGTATTTT. Protein product: CASRRYSGQGTDTQYF.

The chain is built from TRBV6-2 or TRBV6-3 and TRBJ1-2, with 8 positions matching TRBD1. V was pared by 2 bases and J by 6 bases, with 5 bases of the junction left unmatched. The CDR3 consists of 14 residues. The germline gives CDR1 MNHEY, CDR2 SVGEGT. Here the CDR3 reads CASSYRTGIHGYTF. CDR3 DNA sequence: TGTGCCAGCAGTTACCGGACAGGGATCCATGGCTACACCTTC.

This chain's CDR3 is CASRLSPGELFF. The CDR3 nucleotides read TGTGCCAGCAGGTTGAGTCCCGGGGAGCTGTTTTTT. The V gene is TRBV25-1, the J gene TRBJ2-2, with D uncertain. Germline CDR1 MGHDK, CDR2 SYGVNS. V dropped 6 bases and J dropped 6 bases, with 8 bases sitting between them. The CDR3 runs 12 residues.

This clone appeared a single time. The J gene is TRBJ2-1, the V gene TRBV30; 7 positions agree with TRBD1. V gave up 3 bases and J gave up 8 bases; unmatched junction bases: 7. Germline-derived CDR1 and CDR2 are GTSNPN and SVGIG (reference sequence). This CDR3 is 13 amino acids long. In DNA, the CDR3 is TGTGCCTGGAGGGGGCAGGGGGACGATGAGCAGTTCTTC. Translation: CAWRGQGDDEQFF.

The V and J genes are TRBV30 and TRBJ1-3, with 10 nucleotides matching TRBD1. V lost 4 bases, J lost 3 bases, and 3 bases stayed unmatched. The CDR3 runs 14 residues. Germline CDR1 reads GTSNPN; CDR2 reads SVGIG (reference sequence). CDR3 in amino acids: CAWIRTGGGNTIYF. CDR3 coding DNA: TGTGCCTGGATCCGGACAGGGGGTGGAAACACCATATATTTT.

The chain links TRBV30 to TRBJ2-7, with D maybe TRBD2 (6 bases). The germline CDR1 and CDR2 sequences are GTSNPN and SVGIG (reference sequence). V was shortened by 3 bases and J by 3 bases, with 18 bases between the two germline ends. CDR3 length: 15 amino acids. The CDR3: CAWRGSGSSYYEQYF. The CDR3 DNA reads TGTGCCTGGAGAGGTAGCGGCAGCAGTTACTACGAGCAGTACTTC.

This clone showed up just a few times. CDR3 in amino acids: CASSFSTGGTNEKLFF. CDR3 bases: TGTGCCAGCAGCTTTTCGACAGGGGGAACTAATGAAAAACTGTTTTTT. This chain connects TRBV7-2 to TRBJ1-4; 9 positions match TRBD1. Germline CDR1 SGHTA, CDR2 FQGNSA. CDR3 size: 16 residues. The V and J ends lost 3 bases and 1 base, in that order; junction bases with no gene match: 3. Filled out from reference TRBV7-2 and TRBJ1-4, the complete variable domain reads GAGVSQSPSNKVTEKGKDVELRCDPISGHTALYWYRQSLGQGLEFLIYFQGNSAPDKSGLPSDRFSAERTGGSVSTLTIQRTQQEDSAVYLCASSFSTGGTNEKLFFGSGTQLSVL.

The V and J genes are TRBV6-2 or TRBV6-3 and TRBJ1-5; D possibly corresponds to TRBD1 (6 bases). The germline gives CDR1 MNHEY, CDR2 SVGEGT. Trimming took 4 bases from V and 1 from J, leaving 14 bases between them. The CDR3 has 16 residues. The CDR3, as DNA: TGTGCCAGCAGTTCGCACGGACAGCTCAGCAATCAGCCCCAGCATTTT. This sequence encodes CASSSHGQLSNQPQHF.

J is TRBJ2-7 and V is TRBV28; D is uncertain. The CDR3 spans 15 residues. From germline, CDR1 is MDHEN and CDR2 SYDVKM. With 2 bases removed from V and 2 bases from J, the gap between germline ends came to 13 bases. This CDR3 is CASSLVTAGTYEQYF. In nucleotides, the CDR3 is TGTGCCAGCAGTTTAGTCACCGCAGGAACCTACGAGCAGTACTTC.

The chain has TRBV7-2 and TRBJ1-4; 7 nucleotides line up with TRBD1. CDR1 and CDR2 from the germline V gene are SGHTA and FQGNSA. The CDR3 has 17 amino acids. Unmatched junction bases numbered 20, after V lost 5 bases and J lost 11 bases. The CDR3 spells CASSPIGGRARRRKLFF. In DNA form, the CDR3 reads TGTGCCAGCAGCCCCATAGGGGGCCGGGCCCGAAGAAGGAAACTGTTTTTT.

This CDR3 is CASSPLRDYPPNEQFF. CDR3 in DNA: TGTGCCAGCAGCCCTCTTCGGGACTACCCCCCCAATGAGCAGTTCTTC. This chain links TRBV11-2 with TRBJ2-1; 7 bases agree with TRBD2. The germline CDR1 and CDR2 sequences are SGHAT and FQNNGV. The CDR3 has 16 amino acids. V dropped 5 bases and J dropped 6; count of bases not matched to a gene: 13.

This rearrangement joins TRBV5-1 to TRBJ2-7; 7 positions agree with TRBD1. Germline CDR1 reads SGHRS; CDR2 reads YFSETQ. J gave up 4 bases and V 4 bases, and 8 bases lay outside the gene matches. The CDR3 totals 14 residues. This CDR3 reads CASSHGAGGYEQYF. The CDR3 coding sequence is TGCGCCAGCAGCCACGGGGCAGGGGGTTACGAGCAGTACTTC.

The genes are TRBV3-1 (or the pseudogene TRBV3-2) and TRBJ2-1; the match to TRBD1 covers 9 bases. V dropped 1 base and J dropped 6; count of bases not matched to a gene: 7. Looked up from germline, CDR1 is LGHDT and CDR2 is YNNKEL (reference sequence). The CDR3 has 16 amino acids. This CDR3 reads CASSQGRDRVSNEQFF. The CDR3 DNA reads as TGTGCCAGCAGCCAAGGAAGGGACAGGGTGAGCAATGAGCAGTTCTTC.

This chain connects TRBV30 to TRBJ1-5; D might be TRBD1 (5 bases). V was clipped by 0 bases and J by 3 bases, with 6 bases between them. CDR1 and CDR2 from the germline V gene are GTSNPN and SVGIG (reference sequence). This CDR3 comprises 13 residues. CDR3 amino acids: CAWSVQVNQPQHF. CDR3 DNA sequence: TGTGCCTGGAGTGTACAGGTCAATCAGCCCCAGCATTTT.

The chain combines TRBV14 with TRBJ1-1; D gene unclear. The CDR3 loop spans 14 amino acids. Germline V gene lookup returns CDR1 SGHDN and CDR2 FVKESK. Trimming stripped 3 bases from V and 1 base from J, with 9 bases between. The CDR3 is CASSHDFPNTEAFF. For the CDR3, the DNA is TGTGCCAGCAGCCACGACTTTCCGAACACTGAAGCTTTCTTT.

This clone was seen only a few times. CDR3 sequence: CASSLYWDTTVGGYTF. CDR3 sequence (DNA): TGTGCCAGCAGTTTATATTGGGACACGACGGTCGGGGGCTACACCTTC. The chain carries TRBV27 and TRBJ1-2, with TRBD1 as a possible D gene (6 bases). The CDR3 spans 16 residues. In germline, CDR1 is MNHEY, CDR2 SMNVEV (reference sequence). Trimming removed 1 base at V and 8 bases at J, with 20 bases between.